The rows below give T cell receptor beta chains drawn from one sample of a study of cytomegalovirus exposure and HLA in healthy donors. TCRdb's table, derived via immunoSEQ multiplex PCR, lists solely in-frame clones and lacks some. The sample holds under 200,000 clones. Sequenced: PBMCs. These receptors originate from a man in his thirties or forties in good health and CMV-seronegative. Both conserved end residues are part of each CDR3. The D gene is left open where the match is weak.

TRBJ2-1 TRBV27 TRBD2 CASSLRTSGRGDEQFF TGTGCCAGCAGTTTAAGGACTAGCGGGAGGGGGGATGAGCAGTTCTTC
TRBJ2-5 TRBV7-9 . CASSQGQETQYF TGTGCCAGCAGTCAGGGACAAGAGACCCAGTACTTC
TRBJ1-1 TRBV18 . CASSPELGGNTEAFF TGTGCCAGCTCACCGGAGCTAGGGGGGAACACTGAAGCTTTCTTT
TRBJ1-5 TRBV27 TRBD1 CASSFTGVNQPQHF TGTGCCAGCAGTTTCACAGGGGTAAATCAGCCCCAGCATTTT
TRBJ2-5 TRBV10-1 . CASSSQETQYF TGCGCCAGCAGCTCCCAAGAGACCCAGTACTTC
TRBJ1-5 TRBV5-4 TRBD1 CASSYHGQGAQGNQPQHF TGTGCCAGCAGCTATCACGGACAGGGGGCGCAGGGCAATCAGCCCCAGCATTTT
TRBJ1-2 TRBV4-3 TRBD1 CASSLQGAIIYGYTF TGCGCCAGCAGCCTACAGGGGGCAATAATCTATGGCTACACCTTC
TRBJ2-2 TRBV5-1 . CASSPGLSSTGELFF TGCGCCAGCAGCCCCGGACTCTCGAGCACCGGGGAGCTGTTTTTT
TRBJ2-2 TRBV9 . CASSVLKTAESTGELFF TGTGCCAGCAGCGTATTGAAAACAGCCGAATCCACCGGGGAGCTGTTTTTT
TRBJ1-5 TRBV29-1 TRBD1 CSVADRDENQPQHF TGCAGCGTTGCGGACAGGGATGAGAATCAGCCCCAGCATTTT
TRBJ2-5 TRBV5-6 TRBD1 CASSLEGQASFKGQETQYF TGTGCCAGCAGCTTGGAGGGACAGGCGTCTTTCAAGGGCCAAGAGACCCAGTACTTC
TRBJ1-1 TRBV7-9 . CASSLAWEANRGDTEAFF TGTGCCAGCAGCTTAGCTTGGGAGGCGAATCGCGGGGACACTGAAGCTTTCTTT
TRBJ2-7 TRBV27 . CASSSQETYEQYF TGTGCCAGCAGTTCACAAGAAACCTACGAGCAGTACTTC
TRBJ1-2 TRBV9 . CASSKNRVGYTF TGTGCCAGCAGCAAGAACAGAGTTGGCTACACCTTC
TRBJ2-7 TRBV5-6 TRBD2 CASSTPSGGSYEQYF TGTGCCAGCAGTACTCCTAGCGGGGGCTCCTACGAGCAGTACTTC
TRBJ1-1 TRBV11-3 TRBD1 CASSLETGKGFF TGTGCCAGCAGCTTAGAGACAGGGAAAGGTTTCTTT
TRBJ1-1 TRBV10-1 . CASKGVLGTEAFF TGCGCCAGCAAAGGGGTACTGGGCACTGAAGCTTTCTTT
TRBJ2-1 TRBV6-1 TRBD2 CASSEFAGGLYNEQFF TGTGCCAGCAGTGAATTTGCGGGAGGCCTATACAATGAGCAGTTCTTC
TRBJ1-1 TRBV7-9 . CASSIRISGTEAFF TGTGCCAGCAGCATTAGAATCTCGGGGACTGAAGCTTTCTTT
TRBJ2-7 TRBV25-1 . CASTEVGGLEQYF TGTGCCAGCACAGAGGTGGGGGGGCTTGAGCAGTACTTC
TRBJ2-7 TRBV12-5 . CASGLPAGAEQYF TGTGCTAGTGGTTTGCCTGCAGGGGCCGAGCAGTACTTC
TRBJ1-1 TRBV6-1 . CASSVGGSDTEAFF TGTGCCAGCAGTGTAGGGGGAAGCGACACTGAAGCTTTCTTT
TRBJ1-5 TRBV6-1 TRBD1 CASSEWGQGASQPQHF TGTGCCAGCAGTGAATGGGGGCAGGGGGCGAGTCAGCCCCAGCATTTT
TRBJ1-2 TRBV30 TRBD1 CAWTPGQRDYGYTF TGTGCCTGGACCCCGGGACAGCGAGATTATGGCTACACCTTC
TRBJ1-1 TRBV4-1 . CASSQELRNMNTEAFF TGCGCCAGCAGCCAAGAATTAAGAAACATGAACACTGAAGCTTTCTTT
TRBJ1-2 TRBV14 . CASSHAQGDQFTF TGTGCCAGCAGCCATGCACAGGGCGATCAGTTCACCTTC
TRBJ1-2 TRBV9 TRBD1 CASSEQTIPGQTINYGYTF TGTGCCAGCAGCGAGCAAACGATCCCGGGACAGACGATAAACTATGGCTACACCTTC
TRBJ1-4 TRBV4-2 . CASSQDRVSNEKLFF TGTGCCAGCAGCCAAGATCGGGTTAGTAATGAAAAACTGTTTTTT
TRBJ2-1 TRBV5-1 . CASSSRVTEQFF TGCGCCAGCAGCTCCCGGGTTACTGAGCAGTTCTTC
TRBJ2-7 TRBV30 TRBD1 CAWGQGTYEQYF TGTGCCTGGGGACAGGGGACCTACGAGCAGTACTTC
TRBJ2-3 TRBV6-5 TRBD2 CASSRTSSTDTQYF TGTGCCAGCAGTCGGACTAGCAGCACAGATACGCAGTATTTT
TRBJ1-2 TRBV14 . CASSPSTTPGWGYTF TGTGCCAGCAGCCCCTCCACCACTCCCGGGTGGGGCTACACCTTC
TRBJ1-4 TRBV27 . CASSSGLNPEKLFF TGTGCCAGCAGTTCTGGACTCAACCCTGAAAAACTGTTTTTT
TRBJ2-7 TRBV5-1 TRBD2 CASSFEGGPREQYF TGCGCCAGCAGCTTTGAGGGAGGGCCACGCGAGCAGTACTTC
TRBJ2-5 TRBV10-2 TRBD1 CASSPGTGIGIEETQYF TGCGCCAGCAGCCCCGGGACAGGGATCGGTATCGAGGAGACCCAGTACTTC
TRBJ1-3 TRBV10-3 . CAISEFPSSGNTIYF TGTGCCATCAGTGAGTTCCCGTCCTCTGGAAACACCATATATTTT
TRBJ1-4 TRBV7-9 TRBD1 CASSPGQGGNEKLFF TGTGCCAGCAGCCCCGGACAGGGTGGTAATGAAAAACTGTTTTTT
TRBJ2-1 TRBV5-6 TRBD1 CASSGRTGTGGIEQFF TGTGCCAGCAGCGGCCGCACCGGGACAGGGGGCATTGAGCAGTTCTTC
TRBJ1-1 TRBV29-1 . CSTGHRNTEAFF TGCAGCACGGGACACCGAAACACTGAAGCTTTCTTT